The T cell receptor (beta chain) described here comes from a study of blood T cell repertoires in COVID-19. Study overall: Both acute and convalescent COVID-19 samples were obtained from the United States, Italy and Spain. Sample material is recorded as cDNA or gDNA derived from T cells, B-cell-depleted T cells, or PBMCs.

Patients of the Seattle cohort, enrolled during active infection, were followed longitudinally. As processed by the authors: Scientists estimated how many nucleated cells there were by amplifying reference gene primers. The table came from immunoSEQ multiplex PCR; TCRdb's copy has only in-frame clones and leaves some out. Clone size and V and J calls were adopted from that table, with D and trimming inferred from the DNA. Of over 150,000 clones listed, about 88% were seen once; the top ten hold 18%. On this clone: Other DNA sequences from this sample encode an identical CDR3 as well.

Sample: peripheral blood. The source is a man between 45 and 60 years old with COVID-19, enrolled during active disease.

The CDR3: CASSLTGGETQYF. CDR3 coding DNA: TGTGCCAGCAGCCTCACCGGGGGAGAGACCCAGTACTTC. The chain combines TRBV7-9 with TRBJ2-5, with D tentatively TRBD2 (6 bases). Trimming pared 5 bases from V and 4 bases from J, leaving 11 bases between. This CDR3 is 13 amino acids long. From germline, CDR1 is SEHNR and CDR2 FQNEAQ (reference sequence).